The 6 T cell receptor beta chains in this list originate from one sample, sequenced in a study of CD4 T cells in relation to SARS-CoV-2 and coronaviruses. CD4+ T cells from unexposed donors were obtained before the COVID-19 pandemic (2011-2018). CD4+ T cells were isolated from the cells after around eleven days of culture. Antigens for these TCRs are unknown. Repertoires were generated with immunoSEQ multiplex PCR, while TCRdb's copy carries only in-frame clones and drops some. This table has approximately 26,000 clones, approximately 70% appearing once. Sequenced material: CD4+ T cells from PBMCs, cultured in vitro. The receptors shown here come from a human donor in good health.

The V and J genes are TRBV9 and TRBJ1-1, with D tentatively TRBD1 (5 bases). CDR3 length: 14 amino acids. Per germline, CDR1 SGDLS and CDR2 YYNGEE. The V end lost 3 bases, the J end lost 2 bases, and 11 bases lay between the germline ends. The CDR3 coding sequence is TGTGCCAGCAGCGGGGGGTTTTATAACACTGAAGCTTTCTTT. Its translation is CASSGGFYNTEAFF.

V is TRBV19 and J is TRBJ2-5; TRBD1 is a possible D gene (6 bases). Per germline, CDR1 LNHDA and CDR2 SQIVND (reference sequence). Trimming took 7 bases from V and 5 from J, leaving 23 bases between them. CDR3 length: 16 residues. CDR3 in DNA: TGTGCCAGTACCCTTAAAGCGGACAGACCCTTGGAGACCCAGTACTTC. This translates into CASTLKADRPLETQYF.

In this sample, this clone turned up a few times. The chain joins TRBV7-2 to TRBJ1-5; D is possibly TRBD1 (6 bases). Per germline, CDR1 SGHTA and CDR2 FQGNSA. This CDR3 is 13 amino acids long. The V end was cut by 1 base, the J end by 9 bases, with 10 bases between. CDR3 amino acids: CASSLEQGSPQHF. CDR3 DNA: TGTGCCAGCAGCTTAGAACAGGGTTCGCCCCAGCATTTT.

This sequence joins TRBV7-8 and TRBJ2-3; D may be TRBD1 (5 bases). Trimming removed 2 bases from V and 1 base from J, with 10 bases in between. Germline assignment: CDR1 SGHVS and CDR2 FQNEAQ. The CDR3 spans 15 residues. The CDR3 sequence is CASSLKGARTDTQYF. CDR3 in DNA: TGTGCCAGCAGCTTAAAAGGGGCCCGCACAGATACGCAGTATTTT.

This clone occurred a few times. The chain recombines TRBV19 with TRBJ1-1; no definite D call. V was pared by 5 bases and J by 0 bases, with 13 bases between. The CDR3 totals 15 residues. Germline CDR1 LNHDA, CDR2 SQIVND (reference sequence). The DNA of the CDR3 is TGTGCCAGTAGTGAAGACGCGCTTCTGAACACTGAAGCTTTCTTT. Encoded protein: CASSEDALLNTEAFF.

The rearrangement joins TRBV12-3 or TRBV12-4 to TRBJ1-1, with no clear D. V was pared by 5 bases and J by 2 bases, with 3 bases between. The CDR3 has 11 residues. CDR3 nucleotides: TGTGCCAGCAGTAACAACACTGAAGCTTTCTTT. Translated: CASSNNTEAFF.